This T cell receptor (beta chain) is drawn from a study of shared clonotypes between healthy human individuals. Findings and limits, study-wide: It was observed that around 5% of naive CD4 clonotypes were shared across several donors. Apart from blood, nothing was sampled; tissue repertoires likely differ.

Data came from immunoSEQ multiplex PCR; TCRdb stores just in-frame clones and leaves some out. The sample contains more than 550,000 clones, 80% to 95% of which appear only once. Unmatched junction bases numbered 8, after V lost 1 base and J lost 6 bases. In germline, CDR1 is SQVTM, CDR2 ANQGSEA. The CDR3 loop spans 15 amino acids. On this clone itself: Its cognate antigen is unknown.

The sample was memory CD8+ T cells from PBMCs. Indicated subset: CD45RO+ cells pooled with CCR7-negative TemRA cells. The TCR was taken from a man between 18 and 29 years old in good health. Some clones in this sample may be carry-over from other donors' samples. V usage is TRBV29-1 and J usage is TRBJ2-1; 8 bases fit TRBD2. The CDR3, as DNA: TGCAGCGTTGAAGGGCTAGCGGGTTCCACCAATGAGCAGTTCTTC. It is translated as CSVEGLAGSTNEQFF.